What follows are 15 T cell receptor beta chains derived from one specimen sequenced in a study of glioma-infiltrating T cells after dendritic cell vaccination. Time point meaning: after dendritic cell vaccination, including at tumor progression/relapse. The assay was immunoSEQ multiplex PCR, and TCRdb's table has in-frame clones only and misses some. The sample lists about 76,000 clones, more than 75% seen once, with 2% to 2.5% in the top ten. The sequenced sample was blood, obtained after dendritic cell vaccination. The receptors were gathered from a human donor with glioblastoma.

The CDR3 here is CASLRGGSGNTIYF. CDR3 bases: TGTGCCTCTCTCCGCGGGGGCTCTGGAAACACCATATATTTT. The rearrangement uses TRBV19 and TRBJ1-3; D perhaps matches TRBD1 (5 bases). Trimming stripped 11 bases from V and 0 bases from J, with 14 bases between. The CDR3 loop spans 14 amino acids. From germline, CDR1 is LNHDA and CDR2 SQIVND (reference sequence).

The chain is built from TRBV9 and TRBJ1-2; possibly TRBD1 for D (5 bases). The CDR3 runs 14 residues. CDR1 SGDLS and CDR2 YYNGEE come from the germline V gene. The V gene lost 4 bases and the J gene lost 3 bases, with 13 bases spanning the gap. The CDR3 bases are TGTGCCAGCAGCAAGATCGGGGGAGACTATGGCTACACCTTC. Translation gives CASSKIGGDYGYTF. Full variable domain (outside the CDR3, taken from reference TRBV9 and TRBJ1-2): DSGVTQTPKHLITATGQRVTLRCSPRSGDLSVYWYQQSLDQGLQFLIQYYNGEERAKGNILERFSAQQFPDLHSELNLSSLELGDSALYFCASSKIGGDYGYTFGSGTRLTVV.

The rearrangement joins TRBV7-9 to TRBJ2-5, with no clear D. The tail of the sequence fits TRBJ2-7 better, so the J call may be wrong. Germline lookup yields CDR1 SEHNR and CDR2 FQNEAQ (reference sequence). The CDR3 loop spans 14 amino acids. The CDR3 DNA reads as TGTGCCAGCAGCTTAGGGGCGGACTCCTACGAGCAGTACTTC. It yields the protein CASSLGADSYEQYF.

J is TRBJ2-1 and V is TRBV5-6; 8 bases are a match to TRBD2. The CDR3 consists of 16 residues. J gave up 1 base and V 5 bases, and 8 bases lay outside the gene matches. Germline assignment: CDR1 SGHDT and CDR2 YYEEEE. CDR3 region: CASRYLSGSSYNEQFF. Written as DNA, the CDR3 is TGTGCCAGCAGATACCTAAGCGGGAGTTCCTACAATGAGCAGTTCTTC.

V gene TRBV15 combines with J gene TRBJ1-1, with D hard to call. CDR1 and CDR2 (germline): LNHNV, YYDKDF (reference sequence). Trimming shortened V by 2 bases and J by 0 bases, and 16 bases separated the two germline ends. The CDR3 spans 17 residues. CDR3 in amino acids: CATSRPGNSGLNTEAFF. DNA for the CDR3: TGTGCCACCAGCAGACCCGGGAACAGCGGGCTGAACACTGAAGCTTTCTTT.

The chain combines TRBV7-2 with TRBJ2-1, with 12 bases matching TRBD2. V was pared by 1 base and J by 7 bases, with 2 bases of the junction left unmatched. This CDR3 contains 15 residues. CDR1 SGHTA and CDR2 FQGNSA come from the germline V gene. In DNA form, the CDR3 reads TGTGCCAGCAGCTTAGGACTAGCGGGAGTAAATGAGCAGTTCTTC. It translates to CASSLGLAGVNEQFF.

J is TRBJ1-2 and V is TRBV2; TRBD1 aligns across 9 bases. The CDR3 is 12 amino acids. Germline values: CDR1 SNHLY, CDR2 FYNNEI. With 3 bases clipped from V and 8 bases from J, the junction kept 1 base outside the gene matches. CDR3 in DNA: TGTGCCAGCAGTGAGGACAGGGGCGGCTACACCTTC. Amino acids: CASSEDRGGYTF.

The chain employs TRBV6-5 and TRBJ1-2, with D possibly matching TRBD1 (5 bases). Between the trimmed V and J ends, which lost 7 bases and 3 bases, there was a span of 18 bases. The length of the CDR3 is 15 residues. Germline lookup yields CDR1 MNHEY and CDR2 SVGAGI. The CDR3 DNA reads as TGTGCCAGCACAAAGGATGGGGCCTCCCACTATGGCTACACCTTC. Amino acids: CASTKDGASHYGYTF.

The chain employs TRBV6-1 and TRBJ2-7, with 9 bases lining up with TRBD2. From germline, CDR1 is MNHNS and CDR2 SASEGT. The CDR3 has 14 amino acids. J was trimmed by 6 bases and V by 3 bases; bases with no gene match: 6. The DNA for the CDR3 is TGTGCCAGCAGTGAGGCGGGAGGGCCTCTCGAGCAGTACTTC. Translated: CASSEAGGPLEQYF.

This chain links TRBV13 with TRBJ2-5; 7 bases map to TRBD2. The CDR3 spans 16 residues. Germline values: CDR1 PRHDT, CDR2 FYEKMQ (reference sequence). Losses at the gene ends were 1 base for V and 5 bases for J; bases not matched to a gene: 10. The CDR3 is CASSLVSRGRRETQYF. The CDR3 DNA reads TGTGCCAGCAGCTTAGTATCTCGCGGGAGACGGGAGACCCAGTACTTC.

This clone appeared once. V usage is TRBV11-3 and J usage is TRBJ2-5; 12 bases fit TRBD2. CDR3 size: 17 residues. V was clipped by 4 bases and J by 1 base; unmatched bases: 7. Germline lookup yields CDR1 SGHNT and CDR2 YENEEA. The CDR3 sequence is CASSYGLAGSFQETQYF. As DNA, the CDR3 is TGTGCCAGCAGCTACGGACTAGCGGGGTCCTTCCAAGAGACCCAGTACTTC.

V usage is TRBV2 and J usage is TRBJ2-1; 13 bases map to TRBD2. V was pared by 6 bases and J by 7 bases, with 6 bases of the junction left unmatched. The CDR3 is 15 amino acids. The germline gives CDR1 SNHLY, CDR2 FYNNEI. The CDR3 sequence is CASRRTSGGGNEQFF. DNA of the CDR3: TGTGCCAGCAGGAGGACTAGCGGGGGTGGGAATGAGCAGTTCTTC.

This chain connects TRBV7-9 to TRBJ1-5; 7 bases map to TRBD1. After removal of 4 bases from V and 7 bases from J, the junction contained 7 bases not matched to a gene. Germline V gene data show CDR1 as SEHNR and CDR2 as FQNEAQ (reference sequence). The CDR3 spans 14 residues. In DNA form, the CDR3 reads TGTGCCAGCAGCTCCACGACAGGGCGGCAGCCCCAGCATTTT. Its protein is CASSSTTGRQPQHF.

This clone appeared a single time. The genes are TRBV7-2 and TRBJ2-3; no definite D call. The CDR3 is 14 residues long. Germline V gene lookup returns CDR1 SGHTA and CDR2 FQGNSA. Trimming cost V 1 base and J 2 bases, with 7 bases left between them. The CDR3 spells CASSLGLLTDTQYF. CDR3 sequence (DNA): TGTGCCAGCAGCTTAGGACTCCTCACAGATACGCAGTATTTT.

V usage is TRBV6-1 and J usage is TRBJ1-2; the D gene is possibly TRBD1 (5 bases). Germline CDR1 is MNHNS and CDR2 is SASEGT. The CDR3 loop spans 14 amino acids. V shed 4 bases and J shed 4 bases, with 13 bases lying between them. CDR3 coding DNA: TGTGCCAGCAGTGCCATCGTGGGGCCCTATGGCTACACCTTC. As protein: CASSAIVGPYGYTF.